The TCR beta chain described here comes from a study of tumor-infiltrating lymphocytes in primary liver carcinoma. Study-level background: These patients were men and women whose ages were 30 to 69 years.

Study outcomes and limitations: Overlap in tumor-adjacent and tumor-blood pairs fell below that of tumor region pairs. Tumors had a significantly higher top-250-clone fraction than blood (p = 0.039).

cDNA specific to TCR beta was made from approximately 500 ng of total RNA, with a constant-region primer employed for priming. Generation of the TCR beta libraries relied on three nested multiplex PCR rounds using slightly modified ARM-PCR. Both of the initial two PCR rounds ran for roughly 11 cycles and employed TRBV1-TRBV30 forward primers alongside a C-beta reverse primer. Via MiXCR, TCRdb re-called the multiplex PCR reads, giving one row per CDR3 protein. Among about 120,000 distinct CDR3 sequences listed, nearly 70% were seen once. This clonotype was seen many times. Its cognate antigen is unknown. The CDR3 extends over 18 amino acids. CDR1 MDHEN and CDR2 SYDVKM come from the germline V gene. Unmatched junction bases numbered 15, after V lost 7 bases and J lost 2 bases. Unsorted bulk tissue of about 20-31 mg yielded co-extracted RNA and DNA. Chronic HBV infection was present, with no prior treatment.

The TCR sequence derives from a woman between 55 and 75 years old with primary liver carcinoma and hepatitis B virus infection. The genes are TRBV28 and TRBJ2-2, with 8 bases aligning to TRBD2. The sample taken for sequencing was tumor-adjacent normal liver tissue. The CDR3 DNA reads TGTGCCAGCACTCGAGTAGTACTAGCGGTTGGTAACACCGGGGAGCTGTTTTTT. Amino acid sequence: CASTRVVLAVGNTGELFF. Looking up the rest from reference TRBV28 and TRBJ2-2 gives the full variable domain: DVKVTQSSRYLVKRTGEKVFLECVQDMDHENMFWYRQDPGLGLRLIYFSYDVKMKEKGDIPEGYSVSREKKERFSLILESASTNQTSMYLCASTRVVLAVGNTGELFFGEGSRLTVL.